The entry below gives a single TCR beta chain sequence along with its context. Its target is not known. Germline V lookup: CDR1 SGHTA, CDR2 FQGNSA. The CDR3 has 14 residues. V shed 0 bases and J shed 4 bases, with 10 bases lying between them. The sample originates from a study of cytomegalovirus exposure and HLA in healthy donors. Study information: Earlier, 117 million unique TCR beta sequences were recovered from approximately 180 million T cells by an analysis.

In the PCR, 60 Vbeta and 13 Jbeta primers were used. Generated by immunoSEQ multiplex PCR, the TCRdb table keeps only in-frame clones and is missing some. The table lists 150,000 to 200,000 clones, 82% of them singletons. Findings and caveats of the study: The analysis excluded some indistinguishable V segments, including TRBV6-2 and TRBV6-3.

Sequencing was performed on PBMCs. The TCR sequence derives from a boy aged 2 to 9 in good health and CMV-seronegative. This chain joins TRBV7-2 and TRBJ2-7; perhaps TRBD1 as D (5 bases). The CDR3 loop is CASSLAGPHYEQYF. Here the CDR3 DNA reads TGTGCCAGCAGCTTAGCGGGGCCACATTACGAGCAGTACTTC.